This TCR beta chain was sequenced during a study of blood T cell repertoires in COVID-19. As for the study in general: Some COVID-19 samples were acute and others convalescent; all came from the United States, Italy and Spain. Sources were T cells, B-cell-depleted T cells, or PBMCs; the material itself was cDNA or gDNA.

Authors' data handling: How many nucleated cells were present was estimated from reference gene primer amplification. TCRdb's table, derived via immunoSEQ multiplex PCR, lists solely in-frame clones and lacks some. That table is the source of V, J and clone size, and D and trimming were worked out from the DNA. Of fewer than 250,000 clones detected, around 83% appear once; the ten largest clones hold roughly 7.4%. Per the germline V gene, CDR1 is MNHEY and CDR2 is SVGAGI. The CDR3 has 13 amino acids. The V segment lost 6 bases and the J segment 6 bases; nucleotides outside the gene matches: 7. The sequence derives from a woman in her 50s with acute or convalescent COVID-19. This chain uses TRBV6-5 with TRBJ2-7; TRBD2 agrees at 8 bases. Sequencing used peripheral blood. Here the CDR3 DNA reads TGTGCCAGCAGAACTGGACTAGCCGGCGAGCAGTACTTC. Residues: CASRTGLAGEQYF.